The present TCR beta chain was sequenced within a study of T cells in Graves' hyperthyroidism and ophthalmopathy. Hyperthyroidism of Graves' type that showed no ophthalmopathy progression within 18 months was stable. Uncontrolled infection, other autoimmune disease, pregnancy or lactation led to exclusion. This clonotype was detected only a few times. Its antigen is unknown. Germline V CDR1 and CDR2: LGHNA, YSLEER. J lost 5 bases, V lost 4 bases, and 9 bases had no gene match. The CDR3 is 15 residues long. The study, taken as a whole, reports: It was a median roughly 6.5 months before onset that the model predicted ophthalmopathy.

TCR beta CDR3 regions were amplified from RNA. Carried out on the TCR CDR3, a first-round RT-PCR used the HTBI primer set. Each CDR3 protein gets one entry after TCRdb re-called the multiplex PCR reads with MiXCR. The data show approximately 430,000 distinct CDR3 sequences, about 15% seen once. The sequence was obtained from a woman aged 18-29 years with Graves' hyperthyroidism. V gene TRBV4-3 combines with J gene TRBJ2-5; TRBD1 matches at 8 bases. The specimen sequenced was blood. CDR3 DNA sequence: TGCGCCAGCAGCCGAGACAGGGGCAGGGGGGAGACCCAGTACTTC. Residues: CASSRDRGRGETQYF.